The clone carrying this TCR beta chain appeared a few times. The sample originates from a study of molecular identifiers for immune sequencing clone quantification. The V end was cut by 1 base, the J end by 3 bases, with 9 bases between. The CDR3 is made up of 14 amino acids. Germline V lookup: CDR1 SGHTA, CDR2 FQGNSA. Bulk TCR libraries were made with methods that had been previously described and with listed TCR primers. TCRdb reprocessed the PCR reads via MiXCR and lists one record per CDR3 protein. The data hold about half a million distinct CDR3 sequences, with roughly a fifth observed a single time.

V usage is TRBV7-2 and J usage is TRBJ1-1, with D hard to call. This clonotype originated in a human donor in good health. Some libraries in this study had Jurkat cell RNA spiked in. The sample consisted of naive CD8+ T cells from blood, with Jurkat cell RNA spiked in. The sample's subset: FACS-sorted CD8+CD4-CCR7+CD45RA+ naive T cells. The CDR3 loop is CASSLDHVDTEAFF. The CDR3 DNA sequence: TGTGCCAGCAGCTTAGATCATGTGGACACTGAAGCTTTCTTT.